This T cell receptor beta chain was captured by sequencing in a study of T cell responses to AZD1222 COVID-19 vaccine. Overall study results and limits: Repertoire collection took place solely once the T cell response had peaked. Nearly half of the spike-specific TCRs reportedly recognize variant regions that carry no mutations. Most donors were white British and more were female, and clonal diversity was possibly underestimated. At study baseline, merely several AZD1222 recipients were seropositive.

Germline V lookup: CDR1 SGHDT, CDR2 YYEEEE. V lost 5 bases, J lost 3 bases, and 14 bases lay in between. The CDR3 extends over 15 amino acids. About this clone: The target antigen is unknown.

Sequenced by immunoSEQ multiplex PCR; TCRdb stores in-frame clones only, minus some. This repertoire shows 150,000 to 200,000 clones, approximately 93% found once; its top ten account for approximately 0.88%. The J gene is TRBJ1-4, the V gene TRBV5-6; D not certain. The sequence was obtained from an adult in good health. Sequencing was performed on peripheral blood, taken on day 0 of AZD1222 vaccination. Here the CDR3 DNA reads TGTGCCAGCAGTGAAGAAGGAGAGGCTAATGAAAAACTGTTTTTT. As protein: CASSEEGEANEKLFF.